What follows is one TCR beta chain and its context. It has no known antigen specificity. Base qualities are not recorded, but no much larger clone differs from it by a single base. This entry is derived from a study of T-cell reconstitution after alpha-beta-depleted transplantation in children (dated by TCRdb to about 2016). Looking at the study overall: Using TCR repertoire profiling, the study quantitatively followed how T-cell immune reconstitution unfolded in children after TCRalphabeta/CD19-depleted allogeneic hematopoietic cell transplantation.

From a lookup of the germline V gene, CDR1 and CDR2 are SQVTM and ANQGSEA. V is pruned by 7 bases and J by 1 base, leaving 6 bases of the junction without a gene match. The CDR3, cysteine through phenylalanine, is 14 amino acids long. CDR3 DNA is the only sequence kept; it has 42 bases, read in frame from the first base. Receptors were amplified or captured by PCR. The reads were generated on an Illumina HiSeq 2500. TCR libraries were prepared with molecular barcoding, using unique molecular identifiers to normalize TCRbeta repertoire quantification. The public reads were run again by TCRdb, first through fastp at Q25 and then through MiXCR, and only productive beta chains were kept. One record per CDR3 amino acid sequence lists the most common genes and DNA. The sample records hundreds of thousands of distinct CDR3 sequences, 10% to 15% of which are singletons. The ten largest make up over 2% of the sample.

Interpreted using the paper, the treatment or condition label stands for: allogeneic hematopoietic cell transplantation with graft depleted of TCRalphabeta T cells and CD19 B cells. The children who served as transplant recipients had been given grafts of TCRalphabeta/CD19-depleted allogeneic hematopoietic cells. Findings and caveats that apply to the study as a whole: In some patients, the high TCRbeta diversity seen at day 60 was put down to recipient T cells and intrathymic progenitors that had survived conditioning. Hyperexpanded clone frequencies declined over subsequent months; after one year, T-cell counts and TCRbeta diversity were mostly attributed to newly produced T cells. Apparently early alphabetaT-cell count recovery about two months after transplant reportedly relied on only several hundred rapidly expanded clones derived from non-depleted graft cells.

This TCR derives from a male patient aged 10 to 17 who had a stem cell transplant for acute myeloid leukemia, so the T cells may come from the graft donor. The sequences come from PBMCs, mostly from graft donor cells, collected 360 days after TCRalphabeta/CD19-depleted stem cell transplant. The chain is encoded by TRBV29-1 joined to TRBJ2-7, and 11 bases in between align with TRBD1. The CDR3 region: CSARTGGASYEQYF. The sequenced DNA is TGCAGCGCCAGGACAGGGGGCGCGTCCTACGAGCAGTACTTC.